One T cell receptor (beta chain) is described in this entry. As the CDR3 is not closed by the conserved phenylalanine or tryptophan, this likely results from a read error. Because the CDR3's place on the DNA is in doubt, the DNA is left out and the CDR3 is given as listed by TCRdb. These data belong to a study of blood T cell repertoires in COVID-19. Across the study: Samples taken during acute and convalescent COVID-19 were collected in the United States, Italy and Spain. PBMCs, B-cell-depleted T cells, or T cells were the source of the cDNA or gDNA that made up the material.

The CDR3 adds up to 9 amino acids, both ends counted. Per the original data handling: The authors estimated nucleated cell counts from reference gene primer amplification. The assay was immunoSEQ multiplex PCR, and TCRdb's table has in-frame clones only and misses some. That table gives V, J and clone size, and the DNA gave D and trimming. The profile shows approximately 310,000 clones, around 87% of them singletons. This TCR was recovered from a woman aged 50 to 65 who had recovered from COVID-19. Sequencing used peripheral blood. The genes are TRBV21-1 and TRBJ2-7; the table calls TRBD1, which could not be checked here. TRBV21-1 is flagged as a pseudogene. The CDR3 spells CASSSWRHI.